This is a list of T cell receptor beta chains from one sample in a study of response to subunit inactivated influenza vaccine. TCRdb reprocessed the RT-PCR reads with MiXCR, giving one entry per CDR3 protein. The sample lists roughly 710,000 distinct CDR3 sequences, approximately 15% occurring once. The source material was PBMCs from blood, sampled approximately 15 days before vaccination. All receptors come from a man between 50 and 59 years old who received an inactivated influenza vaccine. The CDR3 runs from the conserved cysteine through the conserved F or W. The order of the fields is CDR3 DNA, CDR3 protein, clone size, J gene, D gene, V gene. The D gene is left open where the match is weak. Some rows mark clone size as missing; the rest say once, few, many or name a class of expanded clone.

cdr3_nt: TGTGCCAGCAGCCAAGCGACAGGGTGGGCCTATGGCTACACCTTC
cdr3_aa: CASSQATGWAYGYTF
clone_size: many
j_call: TRBJ1-2
d_call: TRBD1
v_call: TRBV3-1

cdr3_nt: TGTGCCAGCAGCCCTCCCGGGATAGCCATCACCCAGTACTTC
cdr3_aa: CASSPPGIAITQYF
clone_size: -
j_call: TRBJ2-5
d_call: -
v_call: TRBV6-2/TRBV6-3

cdr3_nt: TGTGCCAGCAGCCAAGATTTGCGGGATGGGTACGAGCAGTACTTC
cdr3_aa: CASSQDLRDGYEQYF
clone_size: -
j_call: TRBJ2-7
d_call: -
v_call: TRBV4-2

cdr3_nt: TGTGCCAGCAGTTTTGGACAGGGCCGGGGGACCCAGTACTTC
cdr3_aa: CASSFGQGRGTQYF
clone_size: few
j_call: TRBJ2-5
d_call: TRBD1
v_call: TRBV28

cdr3_nt: TGTGCCAGCAGCCCCAATCCGCGCGGAAAATTGTACGAGCAGTACTTC
cdr3_aa: CASSPNPRGKLYEQYF
clone_size: many
j_call: TRBJ2-7
d_call: -
v_call: TRBV7-9

cdr3_nt: TGTGCCAGCTCCCTTGGACAGGTTGGGACTAGGAGCGACGAGCAGTACTTC
cdr3_aa: CASSLGQVGTRSDEQYF
clone_size: -
j_call: TRBJ2-7
d_call: -
v_call: TRBV18

cdr3_nt: TGTGCCAGCAGTTTAAATTATGGGAGACTAGCCATAGATACGCAGTATTTT
cdr3_aa: CASSLNYGRLAIDTQYF
clone_size: -
j_call: TRBJ2-3
d_call: TRBD2
v_call: TRBV27

cdr3_nt: TGCAGTGCCGCCGGACTAGAACGATTCATTCAGTACTTC
cdr3_aa: CSAAGLERFIQYF
clone_size: -
j_call: TRBJ2-4
d_call: TRBD2
v_call: TRBV20-1

cdr3_nt: TGCGCCAGCAGCTTGGCGGGACAGGGGACCCGATACACTGAAGCTTTCTTT
cdr3_aa: CASSLAGQGTRYTEAFF
clone_size: -
j_call: TRBJ1-1
d_call: TRBD1
v_call: TRBV5-1

cdr3_nt: TGTGCCAGCACCCTCTCGGCAGTTAATTCACCCCTCCACTTT
cdr3_aa: CASTLSAVNSPLHF
clone_size: many
j_call: TRBJ1-6
d_call: -
v_call: TRBV7-2

cdr3_nt: TGTGCCAGCAGCCAGGAGCGGGGGGACACAGATACGCAGTATTTT
cdr3_aa: CASSQERGDTDTQYF
clone_size: -
j_call: TRBJ2-3
d_call: TRBD2
v_call: TRBV3-1

cdr3_nt: TGCAGCGTTCCTTGTCCCCGGGACCCCACGTTGGACTACGAGCAGTACTTC
cdr3_aa: CSVPCPRDPTLDYEQYF
clone_size: few
j_call: TRBJ2-7
d_call: -
v_call: TRBV29-1

cdr3_nt: TGCGCCAGCAGCCAAGATGCTCAGGGGGCTTCTGAGCAGTTCTTC
cdr3_aa: CASSQDAQGASEQFF
clone_size: few
j_call: TRBJ2-1
d_call: TRBD1
v_call: TRBV4-3

cdr3_nt: TGCAGCGTCGCCGGTAGCGGGAGGGTAGAGACCCAGTACTTC
cdr3_aa: CSVAGSGRVETQYF
clone_size: -
j_call: TRBJ2-5
d_call: TRBD2
v_call: TRBV29-1

cdr3_nt: TGTGCCACCAGTGATCGGACAGAATCCTACAATGAGCAGTTCTTC
cdr3_aa: CATSDRTESYNEQFF
clone_size: -
j_call: TRBJ2-1
d_call: -
v_call: TRBV24-1

cdr3_nt: TGTGCCAGCAGCTTGGCAGGGAGTCTTGGGAACACTGAAGCTTTCTTT
cdr3_aa: CASSLAGSLGNTEAFF
clone_size: -
j_call: TRBJ1-1
d_call: -
v_call: TRBV5-6

cdr3_nt: TGCAGTCTTAGCGGGAGTAAAGAGACCCAGTACTTC
cdr3_aa: CSLSGSKETQYF
clone_size: many
j_call: TRBJ2-5
d_call: TRBD2
v_call: TRBV20-1

cdr3_nt: TGTGCCAGCAGTTACCGGGCGGGATGGTTGCAAGAGACCCAGTACTTC
cdr3_aa: CASSYRAGWLQETQYF
clone_size: -
j_call: TRBJ2-5
d_call: -
v_call: TRBV6-5

cdr3_nt: TGTGCCTGGAGTGTCAGTCCCTACGAGCAGTACTTC
cdr3_aa: CAWSVSPYEQYF
clone_size: -
j_call: TRBJ2-7
d_call: -
v_call: TRBV30

cdr3_nt: TGCAGCGTTGTTGGAAAAAACGGGGGCACAGATACGCAGTATTTT
cdr3_aa: CSVVGKNGGTDTQYF
clone_size: -
j_call: TRBJ2-3
d_call: -
v_call: TRBV29-1

cdr3_nt: TGCAGCGCGCGGACGAATACCTACGAGCAGTACTTC
cdr3_aa: CSARTNTYEQYF
clone_size: -
j_call: TRBJ2-7
d_call: -
v_call: TRBV29-1

cdr3_nt: TGTGCCAGCAGCGTAGGGGGGGAGAGCTCCTACGAGCAGTACTTC
cdr3_aa: CASSVGGESSYEQYF
clone_size: -
j_call: TRBJ2-7
d_call: -
v_call: TRBV9

cdr3_nt: TGCAGTGCTAGAGAGGGGCGGGAGCGGGTCGGGGAGCTGTTTTTT
cdr3_aa: CSAREGRERVGELFF
clone_size: few
j_call: TRBJ2-2
d_call: TRBD2
v_call: TRBV20-1

cdr3_nt: TGTGCCAGCAGCCGACAAGACAGGTACATCTACGAGCAGTACTTC
cdr3_aa: CASSRQDRYIYEQYF
clone_size: few
j_call: TRBJ2-7
d_call: -
v_call: TRBV7-8

cdr3_nt: TGCAGCGTTGAACCAGGACAGGGTGTCTACGAGCAGTACTTC
cdr3_aa: CSVEPGQGVYEQYF
clone_size: once
j_call: TRBJ2-7
d_call: TRBD1
v_call: TRBV29-1

cdr3_nt: TGTGCCAGCAGCCATTCGTTCTTCGGAGACCGGAACGCTGAAGCTTTCTTT
cdr3_aa: CASSHSFFGDRNAEAFF
clone_size: -
j_call: TRBJ1-1
d_call: -
v_call: TRBV7-8